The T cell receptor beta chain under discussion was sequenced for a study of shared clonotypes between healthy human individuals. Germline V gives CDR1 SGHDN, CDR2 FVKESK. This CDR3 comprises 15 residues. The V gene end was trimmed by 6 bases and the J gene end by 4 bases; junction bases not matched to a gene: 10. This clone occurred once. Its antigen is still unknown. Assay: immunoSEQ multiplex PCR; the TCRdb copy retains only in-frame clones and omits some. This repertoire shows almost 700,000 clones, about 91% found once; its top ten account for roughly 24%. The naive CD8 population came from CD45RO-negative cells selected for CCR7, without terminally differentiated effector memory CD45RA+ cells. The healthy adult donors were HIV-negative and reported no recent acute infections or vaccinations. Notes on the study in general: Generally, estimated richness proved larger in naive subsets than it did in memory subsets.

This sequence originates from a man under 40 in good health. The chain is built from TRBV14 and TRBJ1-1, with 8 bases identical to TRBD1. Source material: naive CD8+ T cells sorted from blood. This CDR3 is CASSGSTGEVTEAFF. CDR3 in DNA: TGTGCCAGCAGTGGCTCGACAGGGGAAGTCACTGAAGCTTTCTTT.